The source of this T cell receptor (beta chain) is a study of beta chain features in type 1 diabetes. Overall study: In age, gender and cell yields, patients were similar to healthy donors. Over all samples combined, over 85 million sorted cells were examined.

Sorted populations all exceeded 95% purity. Isolated RNA was reverse transcribed in full, so expressed TCRB transcripts were sequenced. Sequenced by immunoSEQ multiplex PCR; TCRdb stores in-frame clones only, minus some. The data contain about 640,000 clones, roughly an eighth of them singletons. Comments on this clone: Its antigen is currently unknown.

Findings and limits, study-wide: The study found fewer insertions and more deletions at VDJ junctions in type 1 diabetes patients. All four CD4+ subsets of Type 1 diabetes patients contained TCRB CDR3s that were moderately but significantly shorter.

The CDR3 totals 13 residues. CDR1 and CDR2 (germline): MNHEY, SVGAGI. The V end was cut by 0 bases, the J end by 5 bases, with 7 bases between. V usage is TRBV6-5 and J usage is TRBJ1-2; D gene ambiguous. Input material: naive CD4+ T cells from blood. The origin of this receptor is a man between 25 and 39 years old with type 1 diabetes. The CDR3 DNA sequence: TGTGCCAGCAGTTACTCAGAGAGATATGGCTACACCTTC. Translated, it gives CASSYSERYGYTF.